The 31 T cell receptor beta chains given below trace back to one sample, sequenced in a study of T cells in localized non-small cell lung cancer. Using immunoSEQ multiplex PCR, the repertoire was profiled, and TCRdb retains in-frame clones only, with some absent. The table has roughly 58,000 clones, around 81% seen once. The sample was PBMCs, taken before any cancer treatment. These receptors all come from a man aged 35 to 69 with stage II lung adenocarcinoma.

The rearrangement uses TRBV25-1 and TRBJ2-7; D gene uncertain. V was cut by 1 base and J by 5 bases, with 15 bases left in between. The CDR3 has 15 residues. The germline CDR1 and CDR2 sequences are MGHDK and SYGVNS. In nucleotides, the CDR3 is TGTGCCAGCAGTGAATCGCAAAGAGGAATCCACGAGCAGTACTTC. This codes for CASSESQRGIHEQYF.

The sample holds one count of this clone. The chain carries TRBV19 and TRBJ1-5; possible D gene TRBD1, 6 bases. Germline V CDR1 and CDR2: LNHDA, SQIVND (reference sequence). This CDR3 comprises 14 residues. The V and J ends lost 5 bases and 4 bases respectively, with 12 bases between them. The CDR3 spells CASSFQGGNQPQHF. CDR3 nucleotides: TGTGCCAGTAGTTTTCAAGGGGGGAATCAGCCCCAGCATTTT. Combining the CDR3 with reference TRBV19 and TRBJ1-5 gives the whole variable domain DGGITQSPKYLFRKEGQNVTLSCEQNLNHDAMYWYRQDPGQGLRLIYYSQIVNDFQKGDIAEGYSVSREKKESFPLTVTSAQKNPTAFYLCASSFQGGNQPQHFGDGTRLSIL.

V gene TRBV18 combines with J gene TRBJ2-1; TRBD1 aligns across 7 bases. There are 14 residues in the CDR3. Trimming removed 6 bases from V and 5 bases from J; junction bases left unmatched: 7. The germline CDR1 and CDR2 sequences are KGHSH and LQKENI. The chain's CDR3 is CASSSGTADNEQFF. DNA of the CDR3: TGTGCCAGCTCGTCCGGGACAGCCGACAATGAGCAGTTCTTC.

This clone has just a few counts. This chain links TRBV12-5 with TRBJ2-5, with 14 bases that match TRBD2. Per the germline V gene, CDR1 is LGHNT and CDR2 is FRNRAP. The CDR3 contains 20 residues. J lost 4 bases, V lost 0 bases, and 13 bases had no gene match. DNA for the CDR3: TGTGCTAGTGGTTTGGTACCGGACGGCAGACTAGCGGGAGGGAGAGAGACCCAGTACTTC. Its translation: CASGLVPDGRLAGGRETQYF.

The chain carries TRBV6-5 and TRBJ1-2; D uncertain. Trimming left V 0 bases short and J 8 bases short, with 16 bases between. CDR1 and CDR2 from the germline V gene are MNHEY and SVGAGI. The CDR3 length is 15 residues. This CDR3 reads CASSYSGSRWGGYTF. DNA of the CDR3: TGTGCCAGCAGTTACTCGGGATCCCGGTGGGGAGGCTACACCTTC.

The CDR3 bases are TGCGCCAGCAGCCAAAGTCGGGACAATTTCTACGAGCAGTACTTC. Its protein is CASSQSRDNFYEQYF. The chain recombines TRBV4-3 with TRBJ2-7; maybe TRBD1 (6 bases). The V gene's germline CDR1 is LGHNA and CDR2 YSLEER. V lost 2 bases and J lost 3, with 14 bases in between. There are 15 residues in the CDR3.

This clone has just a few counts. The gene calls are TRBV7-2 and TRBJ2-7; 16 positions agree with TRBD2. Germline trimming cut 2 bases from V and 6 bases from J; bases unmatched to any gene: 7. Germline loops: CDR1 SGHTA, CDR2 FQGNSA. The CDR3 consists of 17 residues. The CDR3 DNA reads TGTGCCAGCAGCTTAACGGGACTAGCGGGAGGGCCGGTCGAGCAGTACTTC. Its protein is CASSLTGLAGGPVEQYF. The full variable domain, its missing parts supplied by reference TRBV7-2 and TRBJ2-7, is GAGVSQSPSNKVTEKGKDVELRCDPISGHTALYWYRQSLGQGLEFLIYFQGNSAPDKSGLPSDRFSAERTGGSVSTLTIQRTQQEDSAVYLCASSLTGLAGGPVEQYFGPGTRLTVT.

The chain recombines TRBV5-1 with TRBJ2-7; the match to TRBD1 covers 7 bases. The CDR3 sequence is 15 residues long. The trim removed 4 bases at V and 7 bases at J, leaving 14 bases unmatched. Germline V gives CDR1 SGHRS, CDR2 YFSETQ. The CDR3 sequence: CASSPGMGQSREQYF. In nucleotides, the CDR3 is TGCGCCAGCAGCCCCGGAATGGGACAGAGTCGGGAGCAGTACTTC.

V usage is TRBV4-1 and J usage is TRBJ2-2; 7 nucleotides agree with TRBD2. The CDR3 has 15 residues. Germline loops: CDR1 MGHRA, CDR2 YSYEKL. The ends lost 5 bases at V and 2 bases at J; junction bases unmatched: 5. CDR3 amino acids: CASSLGRGNTGELFF. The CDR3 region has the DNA TGCGCCAGCAGCTTAGGGAGGGGTAACACCGGGGAGCTGTTTTTT.

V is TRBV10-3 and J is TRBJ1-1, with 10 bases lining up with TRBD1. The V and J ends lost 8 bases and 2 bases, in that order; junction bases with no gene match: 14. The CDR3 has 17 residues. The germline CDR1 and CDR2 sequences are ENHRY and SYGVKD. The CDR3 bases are TGTGCCATCGCGAGGGGTTGGGACAGGGGAGGAAACACTGAAGCTTTCTTT. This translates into CAIARGWDRGGNTEAFF.

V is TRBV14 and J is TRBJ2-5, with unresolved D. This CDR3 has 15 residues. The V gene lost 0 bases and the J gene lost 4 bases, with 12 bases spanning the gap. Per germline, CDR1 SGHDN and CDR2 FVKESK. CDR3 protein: CASSQDLPWSETQYF. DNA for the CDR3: TGTGCCAGCAGCCAAGATCTCCCCTGGTCAGAGACCCAGTACTTC.

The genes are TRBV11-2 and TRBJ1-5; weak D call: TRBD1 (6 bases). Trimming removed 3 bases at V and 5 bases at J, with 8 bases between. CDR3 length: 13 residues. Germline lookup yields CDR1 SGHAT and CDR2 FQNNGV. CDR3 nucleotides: TGTGCCAGCAGCTTTCCAGGGGATCAGCCCCAGCATTTT. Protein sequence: CASSFPGDQPQHF.

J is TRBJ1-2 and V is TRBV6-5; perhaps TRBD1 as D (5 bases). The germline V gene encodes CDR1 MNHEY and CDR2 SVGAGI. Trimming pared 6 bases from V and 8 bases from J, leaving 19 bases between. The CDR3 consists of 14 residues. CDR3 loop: CASRAPGGTGGYTF. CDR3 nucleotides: TGTGCCAGCAGAGCCCCCGGAGGGACCGGCGGCTACACCTTC.

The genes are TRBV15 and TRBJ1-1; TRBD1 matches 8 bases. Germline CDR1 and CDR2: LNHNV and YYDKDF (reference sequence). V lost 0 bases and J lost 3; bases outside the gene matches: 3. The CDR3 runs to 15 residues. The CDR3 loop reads CATSRDRGLDTEAFF. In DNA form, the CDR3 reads TGTGCCACCAGCAGAGACAGGGGGCTGGACACTGAAGCTTTCTTT.

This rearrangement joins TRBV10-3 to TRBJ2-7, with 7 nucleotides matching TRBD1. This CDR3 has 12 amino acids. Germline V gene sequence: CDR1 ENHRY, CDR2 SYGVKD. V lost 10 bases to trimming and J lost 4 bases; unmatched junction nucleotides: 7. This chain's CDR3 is CATGPGGYEQYF. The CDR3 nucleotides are TGTGCCACGGGGCCAGGGGGATACGAGCAGTACTTC.

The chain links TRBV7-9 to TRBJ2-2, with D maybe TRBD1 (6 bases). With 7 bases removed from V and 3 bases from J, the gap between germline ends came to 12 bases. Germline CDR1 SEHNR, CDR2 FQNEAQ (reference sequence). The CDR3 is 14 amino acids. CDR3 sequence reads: CASTPNRDTGELFF. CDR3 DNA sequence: TGTGCCAGCACCCCAAACAGGGACACCGGGGAGCTGTTTTTT.

This CDR3 reads CATSRGPGLADYSGANVLTF. The CDR3 nucleotides read TGTGCCACCAGCAGAGGGCCCGGACTAGCTGACTACTCTGGGGCCAACGTCCTGACTTTC. The chain recombines TRBV15 with TRBJ2-6; 8 bases line up with TRBD2. V shed 1 base, J shed 0 bases, and the junction held 11 bases outside the gene matches. Germline V gene lookup returns CDR1 LNHNV and CDR2 YYDKDF (reference sequence). The CDR3 covers 20 residues. Complete variable domain (other parts from reference TRBV15 and TRBJ2-6): DAMVIQNPRYQVTQFGKPVTLSCSQTLNHNVMYWYQQKSSQAPKLLFHYYDKDFNNEADTPDNFQSRRPNTSFCFLDIRSPGLGDTAMYLCATSRGPGLADYSGANVLTFGAGSRLTVL.

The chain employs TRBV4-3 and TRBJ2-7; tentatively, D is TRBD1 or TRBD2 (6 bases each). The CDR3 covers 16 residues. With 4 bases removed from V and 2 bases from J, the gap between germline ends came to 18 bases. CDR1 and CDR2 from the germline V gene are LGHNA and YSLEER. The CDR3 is CASSRGGGGTTYEQYF. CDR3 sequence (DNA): TGCGCCAGCAGCCGCGGTGGGGGCGGGACGACCTACGAGCAGTACTTC.

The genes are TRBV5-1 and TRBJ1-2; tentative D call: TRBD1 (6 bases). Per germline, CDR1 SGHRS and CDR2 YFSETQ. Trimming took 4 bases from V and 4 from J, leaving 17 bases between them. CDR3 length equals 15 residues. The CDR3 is CASSPPGGASYGYTF. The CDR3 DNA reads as TGCGCCAGCAGCCCCCCCGGGGGCGCATCCTATGGCTACACCTTC.

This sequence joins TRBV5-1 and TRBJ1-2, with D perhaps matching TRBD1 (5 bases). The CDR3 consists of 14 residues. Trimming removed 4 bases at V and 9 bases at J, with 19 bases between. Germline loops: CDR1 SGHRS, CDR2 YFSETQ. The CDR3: CASSPLDGANRYTF. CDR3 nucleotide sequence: TGCGCCAGCAGCCCGTTGGACGGGGCTAACCGCTACACCTTC.

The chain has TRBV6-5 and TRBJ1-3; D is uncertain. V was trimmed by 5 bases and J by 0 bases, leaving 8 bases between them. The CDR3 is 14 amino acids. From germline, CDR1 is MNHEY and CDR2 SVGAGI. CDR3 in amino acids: CASSPYRSGNTIYF. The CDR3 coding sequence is TGTGCCAGCAGTCCCTACCGCTCTGGAAACACCATATATTTT.

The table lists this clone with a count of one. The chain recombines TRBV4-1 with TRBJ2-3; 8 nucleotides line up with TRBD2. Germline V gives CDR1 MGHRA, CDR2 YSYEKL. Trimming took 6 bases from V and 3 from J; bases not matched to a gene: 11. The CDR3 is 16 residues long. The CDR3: CASSPGSGRVTDTQYF. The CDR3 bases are TGCGCCAGCAGTCCGGGCAGCGGGAGAGTAACAGATACGCAGTATTTT.

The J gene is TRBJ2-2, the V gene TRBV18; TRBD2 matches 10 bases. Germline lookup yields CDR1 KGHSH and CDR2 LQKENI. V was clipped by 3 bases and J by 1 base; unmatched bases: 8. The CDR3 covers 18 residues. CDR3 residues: CASSPKLAGEGNTGELFF. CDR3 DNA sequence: TGTGCCAGCTCACCTAAGCTAGCGGGAGAAGGGAACACCGGGGAGCTGTTTTTT.

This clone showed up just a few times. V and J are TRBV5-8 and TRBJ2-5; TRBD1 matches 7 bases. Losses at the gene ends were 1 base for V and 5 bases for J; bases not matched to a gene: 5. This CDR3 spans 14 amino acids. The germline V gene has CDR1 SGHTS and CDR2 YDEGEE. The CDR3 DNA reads TGTGCCAGCAGCTTGTCAGGGGGATCGGAGACCCAGTACTTC. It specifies CASSLSGGSETQYF. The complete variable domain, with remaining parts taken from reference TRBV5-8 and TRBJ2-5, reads EAGVTQSPTHLIKTRGQQATLRCSPISGHTSVYWYQQALGLGLQFLLWYDEGEERNRGNFPPRFSGRQFPNYSSELNVNALELEDSALYLCASSLSGGSETQYFGPGTRLLVL.

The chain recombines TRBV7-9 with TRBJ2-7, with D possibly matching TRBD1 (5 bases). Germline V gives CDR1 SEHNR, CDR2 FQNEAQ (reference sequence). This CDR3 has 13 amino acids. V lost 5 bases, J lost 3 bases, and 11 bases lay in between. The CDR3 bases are TGTGCCAGCAGCGGCCAGGGATACTACGAGCAGTACTTC. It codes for CASSGQGYYEQYF. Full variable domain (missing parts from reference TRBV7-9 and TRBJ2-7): DTGVSQNPRHKITKRGQNVTFRCDPISEHNRLYWYRQTLGQGPEFLTYFQNEAQLEKSRLLSDRFSAERPKGSFSTLEIQRTEQGDSAMYLCASSGQGYYEQYFGPGTRLTVT.

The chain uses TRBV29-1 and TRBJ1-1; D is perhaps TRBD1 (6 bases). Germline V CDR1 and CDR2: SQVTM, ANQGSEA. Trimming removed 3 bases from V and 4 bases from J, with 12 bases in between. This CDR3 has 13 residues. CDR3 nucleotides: TGCAGCGTTGAGAAGGGGGGAGGCACTGAAGCTTTCTTT. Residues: CSVEKGGGTEAFF.

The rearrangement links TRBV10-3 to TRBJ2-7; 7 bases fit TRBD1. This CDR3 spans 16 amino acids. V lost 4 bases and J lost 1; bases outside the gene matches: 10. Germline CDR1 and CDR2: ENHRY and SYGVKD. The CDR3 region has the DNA TGTGCCATCAGTGGCCAGGGGGTCGCCGGATCCTACGAGCAGTACTTC. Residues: CAISGQGVAGSYEQYF.

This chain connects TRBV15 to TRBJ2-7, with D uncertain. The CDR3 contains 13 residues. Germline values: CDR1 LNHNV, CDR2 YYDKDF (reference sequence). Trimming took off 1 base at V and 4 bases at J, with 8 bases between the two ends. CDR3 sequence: CATSRGKQYEQYF. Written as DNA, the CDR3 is TGTGCCACCAGCAGAGGCAAGCAATACGAGCAGTACTTC.

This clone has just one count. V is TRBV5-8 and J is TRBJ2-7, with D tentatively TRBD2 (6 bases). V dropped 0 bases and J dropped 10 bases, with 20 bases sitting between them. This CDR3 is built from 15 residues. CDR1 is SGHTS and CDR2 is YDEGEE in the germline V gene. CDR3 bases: TGTGCCAGCAGCTTGGGGGGGGACCCACTGGGGACTCAGTACTTC. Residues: CASSLGGDPLGTQYF. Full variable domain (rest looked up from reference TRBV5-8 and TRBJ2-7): EAGVTQSPTHLIKTRGQQATLRCSPISGHTSVYWYQQALGLGLQFLLWYDEGEERNRGNFPPRFSGRQFPNYSSELNVNALELEDSALYLCASSLGGDPLGTQYFGPGTRLTVT.

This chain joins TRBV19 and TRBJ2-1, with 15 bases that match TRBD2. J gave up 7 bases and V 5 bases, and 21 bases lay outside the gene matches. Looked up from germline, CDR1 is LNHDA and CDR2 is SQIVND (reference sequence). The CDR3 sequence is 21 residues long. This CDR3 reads CASSLWAPGLAGGLLGNEQFF. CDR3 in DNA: TGTGCCAGTAGTTTGTGGGCGCCGGGACTAGCGGGAGGCCTTTTGGGAAATGAGCAGTTCTTC.

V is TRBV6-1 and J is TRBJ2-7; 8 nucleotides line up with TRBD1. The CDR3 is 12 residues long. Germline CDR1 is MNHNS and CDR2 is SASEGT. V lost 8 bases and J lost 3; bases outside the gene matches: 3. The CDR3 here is CASGGQVYEQYF. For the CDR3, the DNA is TGTGCCAGCGGGGGACAGGTCTACGAGCAGTACTTC.